Sequencing of this TCR beta chain was carried out in a study of molecular identifiers for immune sequencing clone quantification. Details on this clonotype: No antigen is known for it. A much bigger clone sits one base away, suggesting this may be a read error.

In preparing bulk TCR libraries, previously described methods and listed TCR primers were used. TCRdb reprocessed the PCR reads with MiXCR, giving one entry per CDR3 protein. The repertoire holds about 640,000 distinct CDR3 sequences, with just under 20% as singletons. The CDR3 covers 14 residues. Germline lookup yields CDR1 MNHEY and CDR2 SVGEGT. Study conclusions and caveats: Over 98% of effector molecules, but under 1% in naive cells, were held by clones with more than 20 RNA copies. Spiked-in Jurkat TCR RNA corresponding to one cell was reported as detectable against 1 million or so naive cells.

The specimen was naive CD8+ T cells from blood, with Jurkat cell RNA spiked in. Documented subset: FACS-sorted CD8+CD4-CCR7+CD45RA+ naive T cells. The V and J genes are TRBV6-2 or TRBV6-3 and TRBJ1-5, with D unclear. This sequence originates from a human donor in good health. Some libraries in this study had Jurkat cell RNA spiked in. The CDR3 region has the DNA TGTGCCAGCAGTTACTCGTTAGGGAATCAGCCCCAGCGTTTT. It encodes CASSYSLGNQPQRF.